The clone carrying this TCR beta chain was found many times. This record comes from a study of liver allograft versus peripheral blood T cells. Background on the study: Comparative analysis was performed on T cell receptor repertoires from transplanted livers and from recipients' peripheral blood.

TCRdb recomputed calls from the reads with MiXCR, one row per CDR3 protein. The table has 8,800 or so distinct CDR3 sequences, around 18% seen once. V lost 7 bases to trimming and J lost 2 bases, with 14 bases between them. CDR1 MDHEN and CDR2 SYDVKM come from the germline V gene. The CDR3 spans 14 residues. The TCR comes from a human patient who had a liver transplant. Some T cells may possibly be graft donor cells. The gene calls are TRBV28 and TRBJ1-2, with a tentative D call TRBD1 (5 bases). In DNA form, the CDR3 reads TGTGCCAGCACCCCCGCAGGGATGAACTATGGCTACACCTTC. It specifies CASTPAGMNYGYTF.